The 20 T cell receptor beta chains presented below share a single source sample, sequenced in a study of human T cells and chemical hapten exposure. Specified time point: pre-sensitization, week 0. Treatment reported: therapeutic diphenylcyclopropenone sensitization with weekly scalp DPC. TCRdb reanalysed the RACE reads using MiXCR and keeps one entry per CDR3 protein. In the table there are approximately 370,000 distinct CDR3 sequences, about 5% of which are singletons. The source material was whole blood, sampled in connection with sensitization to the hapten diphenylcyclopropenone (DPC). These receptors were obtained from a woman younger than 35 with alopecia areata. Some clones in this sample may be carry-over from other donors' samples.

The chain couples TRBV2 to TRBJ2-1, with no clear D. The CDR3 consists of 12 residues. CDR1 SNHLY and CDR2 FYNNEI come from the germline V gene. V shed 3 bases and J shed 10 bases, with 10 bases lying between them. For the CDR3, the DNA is TGTGCCAGCAGTGACCTGGCGGTGGAGCAGTTCTTC. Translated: CASSDLAVEQFF.

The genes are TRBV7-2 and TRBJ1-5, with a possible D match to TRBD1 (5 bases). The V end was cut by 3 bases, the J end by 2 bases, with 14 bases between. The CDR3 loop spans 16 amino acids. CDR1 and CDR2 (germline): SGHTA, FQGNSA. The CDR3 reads CASSFSGPGGNQPQHF. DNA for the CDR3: TGTGCCAGCAGCTTCTCCGGGCCGGGGGGCAATCAGCCCCAGCATTTT.

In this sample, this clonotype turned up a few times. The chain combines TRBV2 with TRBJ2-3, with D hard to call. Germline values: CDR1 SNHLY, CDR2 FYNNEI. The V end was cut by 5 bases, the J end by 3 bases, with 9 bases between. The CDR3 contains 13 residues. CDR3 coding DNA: TGTGCCAGCAGTTGGACGAAAACAGATACGCAGTATTTT. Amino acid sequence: CASSWTKTDTQYF.

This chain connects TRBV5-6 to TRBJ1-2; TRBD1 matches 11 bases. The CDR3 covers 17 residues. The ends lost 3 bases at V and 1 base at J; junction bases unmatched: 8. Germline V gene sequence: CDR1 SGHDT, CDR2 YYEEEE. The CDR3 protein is CASSSEDRGLGNYGYTF. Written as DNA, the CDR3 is TGTGCCAGCAGCTCGGAGGACAGGGGGCTGGGTAACTATGGCTACACCTTC.

The CDR3 DNA follows: TGTGCCAGCAGTCCCGGACTCGTGAACACTGAAGCTTTCTTT. This codes for CASSPGLVNTEAFF. This chain connects TRBV7-3 to TRBJ1-1; D gene unclear. With 6 bases removed from V and 0 bases from J, the gap between germline ends came to 11 bases. This CDR3 is built from 14 residues. CDR1 is SGHTA, CDR2 FQGTGA, per germline.

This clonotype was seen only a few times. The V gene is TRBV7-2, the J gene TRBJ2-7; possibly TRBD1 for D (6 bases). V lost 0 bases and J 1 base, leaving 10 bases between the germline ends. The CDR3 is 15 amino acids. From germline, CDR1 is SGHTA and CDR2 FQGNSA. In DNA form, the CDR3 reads TGTGCCAGCAGCTTAGCGGGGGCAGGGTCCTACGAGCAGTACTTC. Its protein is CASSLAGAGSYEQYF.

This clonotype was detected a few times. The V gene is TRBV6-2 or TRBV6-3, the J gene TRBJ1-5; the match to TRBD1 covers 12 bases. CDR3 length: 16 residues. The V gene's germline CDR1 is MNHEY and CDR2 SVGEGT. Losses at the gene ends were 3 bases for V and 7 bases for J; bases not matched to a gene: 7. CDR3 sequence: CASSYRVGTGGQPQHF. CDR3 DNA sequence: TGTGCCAGCAGTTATCGAGTCGGGACAGGGGGCCAGCCCCAGCATTTT.

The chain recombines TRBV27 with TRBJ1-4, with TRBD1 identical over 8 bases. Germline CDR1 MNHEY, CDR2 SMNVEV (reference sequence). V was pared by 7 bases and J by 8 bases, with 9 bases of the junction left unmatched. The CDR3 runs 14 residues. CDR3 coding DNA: TGTGCCAGCACTATAACAGGGGGAGGCGAAAAACTGTTTTTT. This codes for CASTITGGGEKLFF.

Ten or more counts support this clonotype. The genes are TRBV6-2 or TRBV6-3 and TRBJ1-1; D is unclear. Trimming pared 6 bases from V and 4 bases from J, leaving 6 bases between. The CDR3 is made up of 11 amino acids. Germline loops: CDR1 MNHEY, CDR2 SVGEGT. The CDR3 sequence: CASSSLTEAFF. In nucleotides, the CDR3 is TGTGCCAGCAGCTCGCTCACTGAAGCTTTCTTT.

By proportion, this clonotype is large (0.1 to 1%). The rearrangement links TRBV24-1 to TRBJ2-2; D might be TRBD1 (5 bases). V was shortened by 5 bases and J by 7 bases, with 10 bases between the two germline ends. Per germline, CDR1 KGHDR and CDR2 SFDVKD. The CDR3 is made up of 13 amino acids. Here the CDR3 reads CATSAGSDGELFF. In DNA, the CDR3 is TGTGCCACCAGTGCAGGGTCGGACGGGGAGCTGTTTTTT.

The CDR3 sequence is CATSDLPKWLCDRKNIQYF. CDR3 sequence (DNA): TGTGCCACCAGTGATTTGCCCAAATGGCTCTGCGATCGGAAAAACATTCAGTACTTC. The gene calls are TRBV24-1 and TRBJ2-4; D call uncertain. Germline CDR1 reads KGHDR; CDR2 reads SFDVKD. Trimming left V 0 bases short and J 4 bases short, with 21 bases between. This CDR3 contains 19 residues.

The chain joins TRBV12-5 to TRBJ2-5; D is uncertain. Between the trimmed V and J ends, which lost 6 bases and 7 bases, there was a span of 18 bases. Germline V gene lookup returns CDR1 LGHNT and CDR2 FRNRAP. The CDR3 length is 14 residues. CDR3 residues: CASGRRPDLATQYF. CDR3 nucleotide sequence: TGTGCTAGTGGACGACGACCCGATTTGGCGACCCAGTACTTC.

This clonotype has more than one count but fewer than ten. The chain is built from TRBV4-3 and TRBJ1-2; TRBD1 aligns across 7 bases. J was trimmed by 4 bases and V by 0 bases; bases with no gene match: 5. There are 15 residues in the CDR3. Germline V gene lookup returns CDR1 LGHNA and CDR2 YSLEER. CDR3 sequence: CASSQDIGGGYGYTF. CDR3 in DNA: TGCGCCAGCAGCCAAGATATAGGGGGCGGCTATGGCTACACCTTC.

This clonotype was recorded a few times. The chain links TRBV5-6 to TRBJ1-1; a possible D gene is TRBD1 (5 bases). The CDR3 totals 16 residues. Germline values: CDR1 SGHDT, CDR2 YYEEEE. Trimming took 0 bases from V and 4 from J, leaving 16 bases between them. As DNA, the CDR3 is TGTGCCAGCAGCTTGGCGCCAACCGGGGGTGGCACTGAAGCTTTCTTT. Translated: CASSLAPTGGGTEAFF.

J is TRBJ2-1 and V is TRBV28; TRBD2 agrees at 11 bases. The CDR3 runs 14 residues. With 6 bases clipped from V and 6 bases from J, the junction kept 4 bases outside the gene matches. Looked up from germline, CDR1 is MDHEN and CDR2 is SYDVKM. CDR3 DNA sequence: TGTGCCAGCAGCGGGACTAGCGGAAGCAATGAGCAGTTCTTC. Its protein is CASSGTSGSNEQFF.

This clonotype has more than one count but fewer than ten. CDR3: CATRRLAGNYEQYF. The CDR3 bases are TGTGCCACCCGGCGTCTAGCGGGTAACTACGAGCAGTACTTC. This chain uses TRBV19 with TRBJ2-7; 8 positions agree with TRBD2. Germline V CDR1 and CDR2: LNHDA, SQIVND (reference sequence). The CDR3 is 14 amino acids. The V gene end was trimmed by 10 bases and the J gene end by 3 bases; junction bases not matched to a gene: 11.

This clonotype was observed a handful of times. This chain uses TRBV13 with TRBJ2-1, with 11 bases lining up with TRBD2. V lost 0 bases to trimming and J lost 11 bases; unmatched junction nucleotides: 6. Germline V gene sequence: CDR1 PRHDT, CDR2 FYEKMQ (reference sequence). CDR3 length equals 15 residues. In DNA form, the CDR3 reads TGTGCCAGCAGCTTAGGACTAGCGGGGGATAGAAAGCAGTTCTTC. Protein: CASSLGLAGDRKQFF.

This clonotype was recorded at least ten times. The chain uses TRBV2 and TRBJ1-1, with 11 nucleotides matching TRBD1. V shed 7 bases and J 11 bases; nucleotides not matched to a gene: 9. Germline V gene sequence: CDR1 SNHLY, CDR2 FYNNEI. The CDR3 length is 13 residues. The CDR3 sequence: CASIWTGGFGAFF. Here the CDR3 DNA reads TGTGCCAGCATTTGGACAGGGGGCTTTGGGGCTTTCTTT. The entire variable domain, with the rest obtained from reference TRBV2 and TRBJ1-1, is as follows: EPEVTQTPSHQVTQMGQEVILRCVPISNHLYFYWYRQILGQKVEFLVSFYNNEISEKSEIFDDQFSVERPDGSNFTLKIRSTKLEDSAMYFCASIWTGGFGAFFGQGTRLTVV.

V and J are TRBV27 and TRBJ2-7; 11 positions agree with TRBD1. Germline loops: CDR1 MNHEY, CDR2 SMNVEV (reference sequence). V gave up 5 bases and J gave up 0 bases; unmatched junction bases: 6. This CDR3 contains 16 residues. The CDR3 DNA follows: TGTGCCAGCAGTAGAGCCGGGACAGGGGGCTCCTACGAGCAGTACTTC. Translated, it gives CASSRAGTGGSYEQYF.

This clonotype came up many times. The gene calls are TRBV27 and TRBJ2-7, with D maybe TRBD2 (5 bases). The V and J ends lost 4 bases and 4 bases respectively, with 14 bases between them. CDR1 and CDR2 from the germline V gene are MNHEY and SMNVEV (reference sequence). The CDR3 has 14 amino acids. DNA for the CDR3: TGTGCCAGCAGTTCCGGGATTAGCCTTTACGAGCAGTACTTC. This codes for CASSSGISLYEQYF.